These 9 T cell receptor beta chains came from one sample sequenced in a study of T cells in Graves' hyperthyroidism and ophthalmopathy. TCR beta CDR3 regions were amplified from RNA. RT-PCR in the first round (using the HTBI primer set) targeted the TCR CDR3. Using its own MiXCR run on the multiplex PCR reads, TCRdb lists one record per CDR3 protein. The sample includes about 530,000 distinct CDR3 sequences, roughly 15% of them seen just once. Sequencing used blood. These TCRs come from a woman under 30 with Graves' ophthalmopathy.

In its sample, this clonotype was seen many times. The V call is TRBV7-2, the J call TRBJ2-5; TRBD2 might be the D (6 bases). Germline V gene sequence: CDR1 SGHTA, CDR2 FQGNSA. Trimming removed 1 base from V and 2 bases from J, with 11 bases in between. The CDR3 sequence is 15 residues long. The chain's CDR3 is CASSLVAGTQETQYF. The CDR3 nucleotides read TGTGCCAGCAGCTTAGTGGCGGGGACGCAAGAGACCCAGTACTTC.

This clonotype showed up many times. The chain links TRBV20-1 to TRBJ2-7; 10 positions match TRBD2. This CDR3 region has 15 residues. The junction had 9 bases not matched to a gene; V was cut back by 3 bases and J by 4 bases. CDR1 is DFQATT, CDR2 SNEGSKA, per germline (reference sequence). The CDR3 region has the DNA TGCAGTGCTAGTCCTACTAGCGGGAAGGTGTACGAGCAGTACTTC. Its protein is CSASPTSGKVYEQYF.

The chain joins TRBV5-6 to TRBJ2-4; D not certain. The V end was cut by 3 bases, the J end by 5 bases, with 12 bases between. The V gene's germline CDR1 is SGHDT and CDR2 YYEEEE. This CDR3 is built from 14 residues. CDR3 region: CASSSHGLENIQYF. As DNA, the CDR3 is TGTGCCAGCAGCTCACATGGTCTCGAAAACATTCAGTACTTC.

This clonotype has only a few counts. The chain uses TRBV14 and TRBJ1-4, with TRBD1 identical over 9 bases. This CDR3 has 15 amino acids. Trimming removed 0 bases from V and 6 bases from J; junction bases left unmatched: 2. Germline loops: CDR1 SGHDN, CDR2 FVKESK. Here the CDR3 reads CASSQDGDRDEKLFF. CDR3 bases: TGTGCCAGCAGCCAAGATGGGGACAGGGATGAAAAACTGTTTTTT.

The gene calls are TRBV30 and TRBJ1-6; TRBD1 matches 9 bases. Germline V gene lookup returns CDR1 GTSNPN and CDR2 SVGIG (reference sequence). This CDR3 region has 12 residues. V dropped 8 bases and J dropped 7; count of bases not matched to a gene: 3. The CDR3 DNA reads as TGTGCCATCGGACAGGGGAATTCACCCCTCCACTTT. Translation: CAIGQGNSPLHF.

In its sample, this clonotype was seen many times. The rearrangement uses TRBV28 and TRBJ1-5; D is unresolved. Germline assignment: CDR1 MDHEN and CDR2 SYDVKM. Trimming stripped 4 bases from V and 4 bases from J, with 17 bases between. The CDR3 covers 16 residues. The CDR3 nucleotides are TGTGCCAGCAGTTCGGTCCCCGACATAAGAAATCAGCCCCAGCATTTT. This sequence encodes CASSSVPDIRNQPQHF.

This chain links TRBV6-9 with TRBJ2-3; 12 positions agree with TRBD1. This CDR3 has 15 residues. Germline lookup yields CDR1 MNHGY and CDR2 SVAAGI. Germline trimming cut 4 bases from V and 8 bases from J; bases unmatched to any gene: 7. The CDR3: CASSLTGTGGFTQYF. In DNA, the CDR3 is TGTGCCAGCAGTTTAACCGGGACAGGGGGCTTTACGCAGTATTTT.

This clonotype was seen repeatedly, ten times or more. V usage is TRBV2 and J usage is TRBJ1-1; no firm D call. Trimming left V 4 bases short and J 4 bases short, with 10 bases between. CDR3 length equals 13 residues. The germline gives CDR1 SNHLY, CDR2 FYNNEI. CDR3 sequence: CASSVGGFTEAFF. In DNA, the CDR3 is TGTGCCAGCAGTGTAGGAGGGTTCACTGAAGCTTTCTTT.

This clonotype was found many times. The chain employs TRBV7-3 and TRBJ1-1, with D possibly being TRBD1 (6 bases). CDR1 and CDR2 (germline): SGHTA, FQGTGA. The CDR3 spans 11 residues. In DNA, the CDR3 is TGTGCGCAGGGGCGGAACACTGAAGCTTTCTTT. Its translation is CAQGRNTEAFF.